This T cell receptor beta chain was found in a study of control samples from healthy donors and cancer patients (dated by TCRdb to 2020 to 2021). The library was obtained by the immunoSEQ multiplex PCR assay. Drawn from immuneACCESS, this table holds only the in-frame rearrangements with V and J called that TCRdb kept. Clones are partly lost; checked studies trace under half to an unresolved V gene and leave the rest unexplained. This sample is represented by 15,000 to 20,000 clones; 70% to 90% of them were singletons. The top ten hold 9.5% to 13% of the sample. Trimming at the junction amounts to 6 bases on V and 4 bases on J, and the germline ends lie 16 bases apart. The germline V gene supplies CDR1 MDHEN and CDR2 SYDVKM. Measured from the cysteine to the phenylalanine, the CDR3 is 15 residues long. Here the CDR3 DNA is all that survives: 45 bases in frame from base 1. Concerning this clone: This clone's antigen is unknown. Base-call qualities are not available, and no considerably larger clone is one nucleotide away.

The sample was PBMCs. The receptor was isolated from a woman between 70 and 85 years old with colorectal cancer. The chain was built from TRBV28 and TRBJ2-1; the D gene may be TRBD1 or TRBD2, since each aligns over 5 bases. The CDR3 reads CASRERGDWYNEQFF. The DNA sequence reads TGTGCCAGCAGGGAAAGGGGAGACTGGTACAATGAGCAGTTCTTC.